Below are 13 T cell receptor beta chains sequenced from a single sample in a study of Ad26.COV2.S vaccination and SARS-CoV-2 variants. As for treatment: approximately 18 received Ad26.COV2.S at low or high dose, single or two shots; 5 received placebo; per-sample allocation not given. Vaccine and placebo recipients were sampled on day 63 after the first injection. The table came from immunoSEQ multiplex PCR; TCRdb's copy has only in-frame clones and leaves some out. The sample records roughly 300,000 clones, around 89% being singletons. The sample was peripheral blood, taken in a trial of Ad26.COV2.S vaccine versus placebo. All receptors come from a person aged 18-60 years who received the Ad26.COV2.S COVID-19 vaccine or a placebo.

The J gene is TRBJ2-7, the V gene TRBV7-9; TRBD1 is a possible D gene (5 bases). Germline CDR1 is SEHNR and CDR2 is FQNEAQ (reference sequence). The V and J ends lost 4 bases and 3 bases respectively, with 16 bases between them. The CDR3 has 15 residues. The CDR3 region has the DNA TGTGCCAGCAGCTCGCAAACCCAGGGCCACTACGAGCAGTACTTC. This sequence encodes CASSSQTQGHYEQYF.

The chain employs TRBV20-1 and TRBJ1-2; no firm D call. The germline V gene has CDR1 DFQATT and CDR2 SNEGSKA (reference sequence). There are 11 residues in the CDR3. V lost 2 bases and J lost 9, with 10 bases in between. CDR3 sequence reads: CSARFLSSYTF. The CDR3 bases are TGCAGTGCTAGATTTCTTAGTAGCTACACCTTC.

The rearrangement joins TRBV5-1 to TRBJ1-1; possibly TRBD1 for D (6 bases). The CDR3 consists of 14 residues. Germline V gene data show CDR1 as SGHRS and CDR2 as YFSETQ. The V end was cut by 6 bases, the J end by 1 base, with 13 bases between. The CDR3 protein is CASKLQGPNTEAFF. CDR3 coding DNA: TGCGCCAGCAAGTTACAGGGCCCGAACACTGAAGCTTTCTTT. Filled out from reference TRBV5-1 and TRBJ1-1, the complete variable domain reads KAGVTQTPRYLIKTRGQQVTLSCSPISGHRSVSWYQQTPGQGLQFLFEYFSETQRNKGNFPGRFSGRQFSNSRSEMNVSTLELGDSALYLCASKLQGPNTEAFFGQGTRLTVV.

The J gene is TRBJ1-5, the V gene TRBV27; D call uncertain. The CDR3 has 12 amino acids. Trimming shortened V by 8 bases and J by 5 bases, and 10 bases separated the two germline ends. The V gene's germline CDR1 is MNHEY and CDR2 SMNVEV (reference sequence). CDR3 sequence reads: CASGPGHQPQHF. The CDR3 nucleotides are TGTGCCAGCGGCCCCGGTCATCAGCCCCAGCATTTT.

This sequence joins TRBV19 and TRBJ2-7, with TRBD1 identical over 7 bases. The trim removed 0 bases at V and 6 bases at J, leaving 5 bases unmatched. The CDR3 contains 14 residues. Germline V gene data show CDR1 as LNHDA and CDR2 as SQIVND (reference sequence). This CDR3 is CASSIDRGTAEQYF. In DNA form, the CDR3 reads TGTGCCAGTAGTATAGATCGAGGGACAGCCGAGCAGTACTTC.

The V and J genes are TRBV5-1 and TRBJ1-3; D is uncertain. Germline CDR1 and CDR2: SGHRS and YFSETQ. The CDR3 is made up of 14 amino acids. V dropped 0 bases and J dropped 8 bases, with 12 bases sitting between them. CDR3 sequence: CASSLVAESDTIYF. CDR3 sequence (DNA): TGCGCCAGCAGCTTGGTGGCCGAATCGGACACCATATATTTT. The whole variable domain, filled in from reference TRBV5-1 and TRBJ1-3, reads KAGVTQTPRYLIKTRGQQVTLSCSPISGHRSVSWYQQTPGQGLQFLFEYFSETQRNKGNFPGRFSGRQFSNSRSEMNVSTLELGDSALYLCASSLVAESDTIYFGEGSWLTVV.

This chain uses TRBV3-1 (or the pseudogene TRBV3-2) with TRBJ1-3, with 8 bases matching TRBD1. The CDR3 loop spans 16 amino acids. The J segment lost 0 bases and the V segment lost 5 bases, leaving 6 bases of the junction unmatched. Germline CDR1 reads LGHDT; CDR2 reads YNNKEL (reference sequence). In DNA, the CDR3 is TGTGCCAGCAGCGGACAGGGCCTCCCCTCTGGAAACACCATATATTTT. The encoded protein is CASSGQGLPSGNTIYF.

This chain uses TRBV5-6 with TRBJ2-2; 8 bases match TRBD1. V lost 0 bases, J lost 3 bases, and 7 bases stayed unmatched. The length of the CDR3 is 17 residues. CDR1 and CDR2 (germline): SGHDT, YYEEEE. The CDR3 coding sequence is TGTGCCAGCAGCTTGGTGCGCAGGGGGCGAGACACCGGGGAGCTGTTTTTT. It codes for CASSLVRRGRDTGELFF. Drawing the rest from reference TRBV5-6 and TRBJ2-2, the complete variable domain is DAGVTQSPTHLIKTRGQQVTLRCSPKSGHDTVSWYQQALGQGPQFIFQYYEEEERQRGNFPDRFSGHQFPNYSSELNVNALLLGDSALYLCASSLVRRGRDTGELFFGEGSRLTVL.

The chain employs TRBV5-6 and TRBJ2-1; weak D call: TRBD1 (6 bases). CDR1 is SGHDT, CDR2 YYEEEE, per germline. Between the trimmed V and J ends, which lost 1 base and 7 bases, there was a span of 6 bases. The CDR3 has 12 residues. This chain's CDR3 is CASSLTGNEQFF. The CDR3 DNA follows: TGTGCCAGCAGCTTGACAGGGAATGAGCAGTTCTTC.

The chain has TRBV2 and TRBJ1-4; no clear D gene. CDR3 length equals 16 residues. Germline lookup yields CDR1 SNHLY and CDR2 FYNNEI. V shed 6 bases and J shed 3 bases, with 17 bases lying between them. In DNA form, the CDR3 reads TGTGCCAGCAGGTTTCATGCGAGGGCAGCTAATGAAAAACTGTTTTTT. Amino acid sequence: CASRFHARAANEKLFF.

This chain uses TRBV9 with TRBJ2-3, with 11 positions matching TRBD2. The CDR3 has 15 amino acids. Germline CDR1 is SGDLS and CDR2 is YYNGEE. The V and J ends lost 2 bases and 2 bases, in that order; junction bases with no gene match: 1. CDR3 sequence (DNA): TGTGCCAGCAGCGTGGGACTAGCGGCCACAGATACGCAGTATTTT. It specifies CASSVGLAATDTQYF. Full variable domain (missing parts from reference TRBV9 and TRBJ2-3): DSGVTQTPKHLITATGQRVTLRCSPRSGDLSVYWYQQSLDQGLQFLIQYYNGEERAKGNILERFSAQQFPDLHSELNLSSLELGDSALYFCASSVGLAATDTQYFGPGTRLTVL.

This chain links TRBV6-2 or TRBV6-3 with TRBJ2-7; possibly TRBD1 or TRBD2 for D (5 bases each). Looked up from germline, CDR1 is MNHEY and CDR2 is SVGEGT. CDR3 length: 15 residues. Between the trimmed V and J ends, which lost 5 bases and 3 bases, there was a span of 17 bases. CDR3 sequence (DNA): TGTGCCAGCAGTCGACCCGGGACCTGGGGCTACGAGCAGTACTTC. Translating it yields CASSRPGTWGYEQYF.

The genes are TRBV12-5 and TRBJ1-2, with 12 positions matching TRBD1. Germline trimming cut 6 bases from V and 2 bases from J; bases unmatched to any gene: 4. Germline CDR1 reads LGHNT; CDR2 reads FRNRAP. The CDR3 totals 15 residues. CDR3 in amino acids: CASGPGQGANYGYTF. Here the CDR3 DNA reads TGTGCTAGTGGCCCGGGACAGGGGGCAAACTATGGCTACACCTTC.